Below, 23 T cell receptor beta chains from the same sample are listed, as sequenced in a study of post-analysis software for immune sequencing data. Study-wide results and caveats: Patients showed TRBV5-6, TRBV5-1 and TRBV20-1 among four to six TRBV segments more frequent than in controls.

No cognate antigen is known for these TCRs. Unique-molecular-identifier-tagged TCR beta cDNA libraries were used. TCRdb independently ran MiXCR on the PCR reads; one entry per CDR3 protein. The sample lists about 540,000 distinct CDR3 sequences, around a third occurring once. Sequenced material: blood. The receptor set was obtained from a girl under 18 with multiple sclerosis.

V gene TRBV5-1 combines with J gene TRBJ1-1; no reliable D call. Germline-derived CDR1 and CDR2 are SGHRS and YFSETQ. The CDR3 is 15 residues long. Trimming stripped 3 bases from V and 1 base from J, with 13 bases between. The CDR3 is CASSSLGPQNTEAFF. CDR3 coding DNA: TGCGCCAGCAGCTCTCTCGGACCCCAGAACACTGAAGCTTTCTTT.

At least ten counts were recorded for this clonotype. This chain uses TRBV6-1 with TRBJ2-7; TRBD2 matches 8 bases. With 6 bases clipped from V and 3 bases from J, the junction kept 7 bases outside the gene matches. Looked up from germline, CDR1 is MNHNS and CDR2 is SASEGT. The CDR3 is 14 amino acids. CDR3 amino acids: CASRDTGGSYEQYF. For the CDR3, the DNA is TGTGCCAGCAGAGATACGGGAGGGAGCTACGAGCAGTACTTC.

The rearrangement joins TRBV5-1 to TRBJ1-1; tentative D call: TRBD1 (6 bases). This CDR3 comprises 16 residues. Trimming cost V 4 bases and J 1 base, with 17 bases left between them. The germline V gene encodes CDR1 SGHRS and CDR2 YFSETQ. The CDR3 loop reads CASSRDILGWNTEAFF. DNA for the CDR3: TGCGCCAGCAGCCGGGACATTCTCGGGTGGAACACTGAAGCTTTCTTT.

As regards this clonotype: At one of its ends the junction is not consistent with the germline gene, which may arise from a read error. The chain combines TRBV4-1 with TRBJ2-5; TRBD2 is a possible D gene (6 bases). The CDR3 has 15 amino acids. Germline values: CDR1 MGHRA, CDR2 YSYEKL. CDR3 sequence reads: CAGSQFGDLQETQYF. As DNA, the CDR3 is TGCGCCGGCAGCCAATTCGGGGACTTACAAGAGACCCAGTACTTC.

Regarding this clonotype: A much bigger clone sits one base away, suggesting this may be a read error. The chain employs TRBV4-1 and TRBJ2-1, with a possible D match to TRBD1 (6 bases). Trimming removed 5 bases at V and 6 bases at J, with 14 bases between. The V gene's germline CDR1 is MGHRA and CDR2 YSYEKL. The CDR3 is made up of 14 amino acids. DNA for the CDR3: TGCGCCAGCAGCTCCGACCCGGACAGCAATGAGCAGTTCTTC. It yields the protein CASSSDPDSNEQFF.

In this sample, this clonotype turned up a few times. The chain couples TRBV6-5 to TRBJ2-3; D unclear. The CDR3 extends over 15 amino acids. Trimming pared 6 bases from V and 0 bases from J, leaving 13 bases between. Per the germline V gene, CDR1 is MNHEY and CDR2 is SVGAGI. The CDR3 loop reads CASSSRPTSTDTQYF. The CDR3 nucleotides are TGTGCCAGCAGCTCCAGACCTACTAGCACAGATACGCAGTATTTT.

This clonotype is classed as medium-sized. The CDR3 DNA reads TGTGCCAGCAGTTACGGGGCGACTAGCGGGGGCCAAGAGACCCAGTACTTC. It yields the protein CASSYGATSGGQETQYF. The chain carries TRBV6-5 and TRBJ2-5, with 12 bases identical to TRBD2. The trim removed 2 bases at V and 1 base at J, leaving 5 bases unmatched. CDR3 length: 17 amino acids. Germline V gene sequence: CDR1 MNHEY, CDR2 SVGAGI.

This clonotype came up a few times. V is TRBV5-1 and J is TRBJ2-5; 10 bases match TRBD2. The CDR3 is 15 residues long. From germline, CDR1 is SGHRS and CDR2 YFSETQ. V was pared by 4 bases and J by 4 bases, with 7 bases of the junction left unmatched. The DNA for the CDR3 is TGCGCCAGCAGCCAAAGCGGGGGGGCCGGAGAGACCCAGTACTTC. Protein: CASSQSGGAGETQYF.

V and J are TRBV2 and TRBJ2-3; the D gene is possibly TRBD2 (5 bases). In germline, CDR1 is SNHLY, CDR2 FYNNEI. Trimming stripped 2 bases from V and 0 bases from J, with 9 bases between. This CDR3 contains 15 residues. DNA of the CDR3: TGTGCCAGCAGTGAATGGCTAGCTAGCACAGATACGCAGTATTTT. Residues: CASSEWLASTDTQYF.

This clonotype has just a few counts. This chain connects TRBV2 to TRBJ2-5; 9 bases map to TRBD1. The CDR3 runs 13 residues. Per germline, CDR1 SNHLY and CDR2 FYNNEI. The V segment lost 3 bases and the J segment 4 bases; nucleotides outside the gene matches: 0. The CDR3 loop reads CASSEDRGETQYF. CDR3 nucleotides: TGTGCCAGCAGTGAGGACAGGGGAGAGACCCAGTACTTC.

The chain carries TRBV14 and TRBJ2-5; D call uncertain. Germline lookup yields CDR1 SGHDN and CDR2 FVKESK. The CDR3 covers 11 residues. V lost 6 bases to trimming and J lost 6 bases, with 8 bases between them. The CDR3 sequence: CASRIGKTQYF. DNA for the CDR3: TGTGCCAGCAGAATCGGAAAGACCCAGTACTTC.

The gene calls are TRBV4-1 and TRBJ2-7; no firm D call. This CDR3 contains 15 residues. CDR1 MGHRA and CDR2 YSYEKL come from the germline V gene. Trimming stripped 0 bases from V and 1 base from J, with 10 bases between. CDR3 amino acids: CASSQDWYGSYEQYF. The CDR3 bases are TGCGCCAGCAGCCAAGATTGGTACGGATCCTACGAGCAGTACTTC.

Only a few counts were recorded for this clonotype. The gene calls are TRBV20-1 and TRBJ2-1; 8 nucleotides line up with TRBD1. This CDR3 has 13 residues. CDR1 is DFQATT and CDR2 is SNEGSKA in the germline V gene (reference sequence). The CDR3 here is CGADREPSGEQFF. DNA of the CDR3: TGCGGAGCGGACAGGGAGCCTTCTGGTGAGCAGTTCTTC.

This clonotype was seen a handful of times. J is TRBJ2-6 and V is TRBV5-1, with D uncertain. V was clipped by 0 bases and J by 0 bases, with 1 base between them. This CDR3 is built from 14 residues. The germline V gene encodes CDR1 SGHRS and CDR2 YFSETQ. CDR3 sequence (DNA): TGCGCCAGCAGCTTGGCCTCTGGGGCCAACGTCCTGACTTTC. Translated: CASSLASGANVLTF.

This clonotype occurred a few times. This chain joins TRBV4-1 and TRBJ1-4; D might be TRBD1 (6 bases). The CDR3 runs 13 residues. Germline CDR1 MGHRA, CDR2 YSYEKL. V was clipped by 2 bases and J by 7 bases, with 8 bases between them. CDR3 sequence (DNA): TGCGCCAGCAGCCAAATGGGGGCTGAAAAACTGTTTTTT. As protein: CASSQMGAEKLFF.

The rearrangement links TRBV7-2 to TRBJ2-3; D is uncertain. CDR3 length: 13 amino acids. Per the germline V gene, CDR1 is SGHTA and CDR2 is FQGNSA. Trimming took off 5 bases at V and 6 bases at J, with 12 bases between the two ends. CDR3 nucleotide sequence: TGTGCCAGCAGCCCCCTAGGAGTTGATACGCAGTATTTT. This encodes CASSPLGVDTQYF. Full variable domain (rest looked up from reference TRBV7-2 and TRBJ2-3): GAGVSQSPSNKVTEKGKDVELRCDPISGHTALYWYRQSLGQGLEFLIYFQGNSAPDKSGLPSDRFSAERTGGSVSTLTIQRTQQEDSAVYLCASSPLGVDTQYFGPGTRLTVL.

The chain uses TRBV5-1 and TRBJ2-3; the D gene is possibly TRBD1 (6 bases). The CDR3 sequence is 15 residues long. V dropped 3 bases and J dropped 4 bases, with 15 bases sitting between them. Germline V gives CDR1 SGHRS, CDR2 YFSETQ. The CDR3 is CASSSRQASSDTQYF. In DNA form, the CDR3 reads TGCGCCAGCAGCTCTCGACAGGCTAGCTCAGATACGCAGTATTTT.

This clonotype was recorded a few times. The genes are TRBV20-1 and TRBJ1-5; TRBD1 matches at 12 bases. Trimming at V came to 4 bases and at J to 6 bases, leaving 10 bases not matched to a gene. CDR1 and CDR2 (germline): DFQATT, SNEGSKA (reference sequence). The CDR3 totals 16 residues. The CDR3 DNA reads as TGCAGTGCTATTCCCGGGACAGGGGGCGATCCTCAGCCCCAGCATTTT. Its protein is CSAIPGTGGDPQPQHF.

This clonotype showed up just a few times. The V gene is TRBV28, the J gene TRBJ2-1; 12 positions agree with TRBD2. Matching the DNA end better, TRBJ2-7 makes the J call doubtful. The CDR3 has 17 amino acids. The germline CDR1 and CDR2 sequences are MDHEN and SYDVKM. The chain's CDR3 is CASSSPSGGETYNEQYF. DNA for the CDR3: TGTGCCAGCAGTTCACCTAGCGGGGGGGAGACCTACAATGAGCAGTACTTC.

This clonotype was seen a single time. The CDR3 bases are TGTGCCAGCAGTCAAACAGGGTCCCAAGGGGAGACCCAGTACTTC. It codes for CASSQTGSQGETQYF. V and J are TRBV11-2 and TRBJ2-5, with D perhaps matching TRBD1 (6 bases). The CDR3 is 15 residues long. The germline V and J ends were trimmed by 6 bases and 5 bases, with 19 bases remaining between them. CDR1 SGHAT and CDR2 FQNNGV come from the germline V gene.

The CDR3 reads CASSYSEEKLFF. CDR3 nucleotide sequence: TGTGCCAGCAGTTACAGTGAGGAAAAACTGTTTTTT. J is TRBJ1-4 and V is TRBV6-6; D is unclear. This CDR3 is 12 amino acids long. CDR1 is MNHNY, CDR2 SVGAGI, per germline (reference sequence). The V end lost 2 bases, the J end lost 8 bases, and 6 bases lay between the germline ends.

The chain recombines TRBV9 with TRBJ2-5; D possibly corresponds to TRBD2 (5 bases). V was clipped by 2 bases and J by 1 base, with 12 bases between them. CDR3 size: 15 residues. The germline gives CDR1 SGDLS, CDR2 YYNGEE. CDR3 nucleotide sequence: TGTGCCAGCAGCGTTTCTCTAGGGAGCCAAGAGACCCAGTACTTC. Translating it yields CASSVSLGSQETQYF.

The V call is TRBV5-1, the J call TRBJ2-7, with 7 bases lining up with TRBD1. CDR3 size: 13 residues. V was pared by 5 bases and J by 6 bases, with 8 bases of the junction left unmatched. CDR1 is SGHRS, CDR2 YFSETQ, per germline. CDR3 DNA sequence: TGCGCCAGCAGATATAGACAGGGACGCGAGCAGTACTTC. It codes for CASRYRQGREQYF.